Listed below are T cell receptor beta chains from one sample, sequenced in a study of shared clonotypes between healthy human individuals. The method was immunoSEQ multiplex PCR; TCRdb's version includes in-frame clones alone and lacks a portion of them. The data show about 2.3 million clones, 93% seen once. What was sequenced was naive CD4+ T cells from PBMCs. The receptors stem from a man aged 18 to 35 in good health. Some clones in this sample may be carry-over from other donors' samples. The CDR3 runs from the conserved cysteine through the conserved F or W. Each record gives: CDR3 protein, CDR3 DNA, D gene, J gene, clone size, V gene. A D gene is named only where the DNA matches it firmly. Clone size is shown for a subset of rows, as once, few, many or a class of expanded clone.

CDR3: CASSARTGSDTQYF
DNA: TGTGCCAGCAGTGCCCGGACAGGATCAGATACGCAGTATTTT
D: TRBD1
J: TRBJ2-3
size: .
V: TRBV6-4

CDR3: CASKFRGQAFF
DNA: TGTGCCAGTAAGTTCCGGGGTCAGGCTTTCTTT
D: .
J: TRBJ1-1
size: .
V: TRBV19

CDR3: CASSANRDGYTF
DNA: TGTGCCAGCTCAGCAAACAGGGATGGCTACACCTTC
D: .
J: TRBJ1-2
size: .
V: TRBV18

CDR3: CASILGGRTATNEKLFF
DNA: TGTGCCAGCATCCTAGGGGGCCGAACGGCAACTAATGAAAAACTGTTTTTT
D: TRBD1
J: TRBJ1-4
size: .
V: TRBV28

CDR3: CASSLLAGGNEQFF
DNA: TGTGCCAGCAGCTTACTAGCGGGAGGGAATGAGCAGTTCTTC
D: TRBD2
J: TRBJ2-1
size: .
V: TRBV7-2

CDR3: CASSVNFGLAEETQYF
DNA: TGTGCCAGCAGCGTAAACTTCGGGCTAGCGGAAGAGACCCAGTACTTC
D: TRBD2
J: TRBJ2-5
size: once
V: TRBV9

CDR3: CASSSVLEAFF
DNA: TGTGCCAGCAGTTCGGTACTTGAAGCTTTCTTT
D: .
J: TRBJ1-1
size: few
V: TRBV28

CDR3: CASSSGTGENTEAFF
DNA: TGTGCCAGCAGTTCTGGGACAGGGGAGAACACTGAAGCTTTCTTT
D: TRBD1
J: TRBJ1-1
size: .
V: TRBV6-6

CDR3: CASSSSGSGASYEQYF
DNA: TGTGCCAGCAGTTCTTCCGGGAGCGGGGCCTCCTACGAGCAGTACTTC
D: TRBD2
J: TRBJ2-7
size: once
V: TRBV28

CDR3: CASTSGLADGDTQYF
DNA: TGCGCCAGCACCTCGGGACTAGCGGACGGTGATACGCAGTATTTT
D: TRBD2
J: TRBJ2-3
size: .
V: TRBV5-1

CDR3: CASSHLRQGRGNTGELFF
DNA: TGTGCCAGCAGTCACCTTCGACAGGGTCGGGGAAACACCGGGGAGCTGTTTTTT
D: TRBD1
J: TRBJ2-2
size: .
V: TRBV28

CDR3: CASSEEGDQPQHF
DNA: TGTGCCAGCAGTGAAGAGGGGGATCAGCCCCAGCATTTT
D: .
J: TRBJ1-5
size: .
V: TRBV6-1

CDR3: CASSSSRSAGDNEKLFF
DNA: TGTGCCAGCAGTTCGAGCCGTTCGGCAGGGGATAATGAAAAACTGTTTTTT
D: .
J: TRBJ1-4
size: .
V: TRBV27

CDR3: CASSLISENTGELFF
DNA: TGCGCCAGCAGCTTGATTAGCGAGAACACCGGGGAGCTGTTTTTT
D: .
J: TRBJ2-2
size: .
V: TRBV5-1

CDR3: CASSLRAGRHEQYF
DNA: TGTGCCAGCAGCTTGAGGGCGGGACGGCACGAGCAGTACTTC
D: .
J: TRBJ2-7
size: .
V: TRBV5-6

CDR3: CASSIRTDTQYF
DNA: TGTGCCAGTAGTATTCGGACAGATACGCAGTATTTT
D: .
J: TRBJ2-3
size: .
V: TRBV19

CDR3: CASSQDRGTYEQYF
DNA: TGCGCCAGCAGCCAAGACAGGGGGACTTACGAGCAGTACTTC
D: .
J: TRBJ2-7
size: once
V: TRBV4-3

CDR3: CASSLWGGGANYGYTF
DNA: TGTGCCAGCAGCTTGTGGGGGGGAGGAGCTAACTATGGCTACACCTTC
D: .
J: TRBJ1-2
size: .
V: TRBV5-4

CDR3: CASSLTGRIRNTIYF
DNA: TGTGCCAGCAGCTTAACGGGACGCATTCGAAACACCATATATTTT
D: .
J: TRBJ1-3
size: .
V: TRBV7-2

CDR3: CASSTGTGGQETQYF
DNA: TGCGCCAGCAGCACCGGGACAGGGGGCCAAGAGACCCAGTACTTC
D: TRBD1
J: TRBJ2-5
size: .
V: TRBV5-1

CDR3: CASSLAQPNTGELFF
DNA: TGTGCCAGCAGCTTAGCCCAACCGAACACCGGGGAGCTGTTTTTT
D: .
J: TRBJ2-2
size: .
V: TRBV7-9

CDR3: CASSFGFQRNQNYGYTF
DNA: TGTGCCAGCAGCTTTGGGTTCCAGAGGAATCAAAACTATGGCTACACCTTC
D: .
J: TRBJ1-2
size: .
V: TRBV12-1

CDR3: CSVSPGQGRETQYF
DNA: TGCAGCGTATCCCCGGGACAGGGAAGGGAGACCCAGTACTTC
D: TRBD1
J: TRBJ2-5
size: .
V: TRBV29-1

CDR3: CASSQAGPVGYEQYF
DNA: TGTGCCAGCAGCCAAGCTGGGCCCGTGGGCTACGAGCAGTACTTC
D: .
J: TRBJ2-7
size: .
V: TRBV14

CDR3: CASSNLGRGAFF
DNA: TGTGCCAGCAGCAACCTTGGACGCGGGGCTTTCTTT
D: .
J: TRBJ1-1
size: few
V: TRBV28

CDR3: CASSFTGGPYNEQFF
DNA: TGCGCCAGCAGCTTCACAGGGGGCCCCTACAATGAGCAGTTCTTC
D: TRBD1
J: TRBJ2-1
size: .
V: TRBV5-1

CDR3: CASSLYRTSNQPQHF
DNA: TGTGCCAGCAGTTTATACAGAACCAGCAATCAGCCCCAGCATTTT
D: .
J: TRBJ1-5
size: .
V: TRBV28

CDR3: CASSFLDRPNTEAFF
DNA: TGTGCCAGCAGTTTCCTGGACAGGCCGAACACTGAAGCTTTCTTT
D: TRBD1
J: TRBJ1-1
size: .
V: TRBV28

CDR3: CASSLRGGPLGTQYF
DNA: TGTGCCAGCAGTTTACGCGGGGGCCCTCTGGGGACCCAGTACTTC
D: .
J: TRBJ2-5
size: .
V: TRBV27

CDR3: CASSLMRTGEAFF
DNA: TGTGCCAGCAGTTTAATGAGGACAGGTGAAGCTTTCTTT
D: TRBD1
J: TRBJ1-1
size: .
V: TRBV28

CDR3: CASSLVFGGHTGELFF
DNA: TGTGCCAGCAGCTTAGTTTTCGGGGGCCACACCGGGGAGCTGTTTTTT
D: .
J: TRBJ2-2
size: .
V: TRBV7-2

CDR3: CASSSRAAGELFF
DNA: TGTGCCAGCAGTTCCAGAGCGGCCGGGGAGCTGTTTTTT
D: .
J: TRBJ2-2
size: .
V: TRBV27

CDR3: CASRGQGAGDEKLFF
DNA: TGTGCCAGCAGGGGACAGGGGGCAGGGGATGAAAAACTGTTTTTT
D: TRBD1
J: TRBJ1-4
size: .
V: TRBV28

CDR3: CASSATSNTEAFF
DNA: TGTGCCAGCAGTGCTACCTCGAACACTGAAGCTTTCTTT
D: .
J: TRBJ1-1
size: once
V: TRBV2

CDR3: CASSQRTLELFF
DNA: TGCGCCAGCAGCCAACGGACGTTGGAACTGTTTTTT
D: .
J: TRBJ1-4
size: .
V: TRBV4-1

CDR3: CASSMGQRVTGELFF
DNA: TGTGCCAGCAGTATGGGACAAAGAGTCACCGGGGAGCTGTTTTTT
D: .
J: TRBJ2-2
size: .
V: TRBV28

CDR3: CASSPLGRGHGDTQYF
DNA: TGTGCCAGCAGTCCGTTGGGCAGGGGGCACGGGGATACGCAGTATTTT
D: TRBD1
J: TRBJ2-3
size: .
V: TRBV27

CDR3: CASSPAADSYEQYF
DNA: TGTGCCAGCTCACCGGCGGCGGATTCCTACGAGCAGTACTTC
D: .
J: TRBJ2-7
size: .
V: TRBV18

CDR3: CASSSSGLLREPQHF
DNA: TGTGCCAGCAGTTCCTCAGGACTCCTGAGGGAGCCCCAGCATTTT
D: .
J: TRBJ1-5
size: few
V: TRBV6-5

CDR3: CASSPDYLATELFF
DNA: TGTGCCAGCTCACCTGATTACCTAGCGACGGAGCTGTTTTTT
D: .
J: TRBJ2-2
size: .
V: TRBV18

CDR3: CASSPKRQETQYF
DNA: TGCGCCAGCAGCCCCAAAAGGCAAGAGACCCAGTACTTC
D: .
J: TRBJ2-5
size: .
V: TRBV4-3

CDR3: CASSYSATQQQPQHF
DNA: TGTGCCAGCAGTTACTCCGCAACCCAACAACAGCCCCAGCATTTT
D: .
J: TRBJ1-5
size: few
V: TRBV6-5

CDR3: CASSQKWETQYF
DNA: TGTGCCAGCAGTCAAAAGTGGGAGACCCAGTACTTC
D: .
J: TRBJ2-5
size: .
V: TRBV28

CDR3: CASSYSTRGGTEAFF
DNA: TGTGCCAGCAGTTACTCCACCCGGGGTGGCACTGAAGCTTTCTTT
D: .
J: TRBJ1-1
size: .
V: TRBV6-5

CDR3: CASSSQSGGIYGYTF
DNA: TGTGCCAGCAGTTCCCAGTCGGGGGGTATCTATGGCTACACCTTC
D: .
J: TRBJ1-2
size: .
V: TRBV27